A selection of T cell receptor beta chains follows, all from one sample in a study of T-cell memory formation after mild COVID-19. From the 5' RACE reads, TCRdb called clonotypes with MiXCR, one entry per CDR3 protein. The sample shows fewer than 300,000 distinct CDR3 sequences, over 15% of them seen only once. Sequenced material: PBMCs or a T cell subset sorted from them (not recorded which). Receptors were obtained from a man between 18 and 35 years old who had mild COVID-19 (a few samples of this study predate the infection). Cell type and time point are not known. The conserved cysteine and the conserved F or W are not part of the CDR3 here. The listing skips clone size in some rows; elsewhere it reads once, few, many or a size class.

-,TRBV6-5,ASSNDRGIYSDTQY
-,TRBV5-5,ASSLDGRNNEKLF
few,TRBV27,ASSFLGRSTNEKLF
-,TRBV6-5,ASSPTEANEQF
-,TRBV5-1,ASSYILNTEAF
few,TRBV5-1,ASSYTGTGGNTEAF
few,TRBV2,ASSGLLAGAYNEQF
-,TRBV29-1,SVDLEGTNYGYT
-,TRBV18,ASSPRRDGNQPQH
few,TRBV7-3,ASSQRTSGAYNEQF
-,TRBV9,ASSAGGKLF
few,TRBV7-9,ASSPGQGVGETQY
-,TRBV6-1,ASSPSLDTQY
-,TRBV7-2,ASSFAGGHSSEQY
few,TRBV5-1,ASSPLVTGNTEAF
-,TRBV11-2,ASSISGGRSYNEQF
-,TRBV6-5,ASYEEGGNEAF
-,TRBV2,ASIFYSNTEAF
-,TRBV5-1,DSSLEGNTIY
few,TRBV7-2,ASSLGPVRRNTEAF
-,TRBV5-1,ASSSGLAGMYEQY
few,TRBV6-2/TRBV6-3,ASSYSSDNEQF
few,TRBV5-5,ASSSGTGISPLH
-,TRBV10-3,AIRRTGIDEQY
-,TRBV5-6,ASSKSPNEKLF
-,TRBV29-1,SVCYLTGTGAQETQY
-,TRBV6-5,ASSYSTGGNTDTQY
-,TRBV12-3/TRBV12-4,ASSFGGVSYEQY
-,TRBV7-9,ASSLGQGITEAF
few,TRBV5-5,ASSLIGDNEQF
few,TRBV7-9,ASSLARFGQY
-,TRBV2,ASTITRAGTEAF
-,TRBV7-2,ASRGGSGQSLPRGYT
-,TRBV29-1,SGVWVVGGPLF
many,TRBV7-2,ASSLAGNTGELF
-,TRBV10-3,AISDSSYEQY
few,TRBV5-1,ASSSGTRRTDTQY
few,TRBV3-1,ASSLTGGNEQY
-,TRBV6-2/TRBV6-3,ASTDSWTGQQPQH
few,TRBV7-3,ASSPSTGSGYT
few,TRBV4-3,ASSLQQGARNTGELF
-,TRBV5-5,ASSLVARGDYGYT
-,TRBV18,ASSPRVVQETQY
few,TRBV20-1,SARDRPLLGSYEQY
-,TRBV29-1,SVRQGFHEQY
-,TRBV28,ASSLRPPRNTEAF
few,TRBV7-2,ASSVRILFYSGANVLT
-,TRBV9,ASSPGQVITDTQY
-,TRBV12-3/TRBV12-4,ASSPLNTEAF
many,TRBV12-3/TRBV12-4,ASSLGQANYGYT
-,TRBV2,ASSPDRVAETQY